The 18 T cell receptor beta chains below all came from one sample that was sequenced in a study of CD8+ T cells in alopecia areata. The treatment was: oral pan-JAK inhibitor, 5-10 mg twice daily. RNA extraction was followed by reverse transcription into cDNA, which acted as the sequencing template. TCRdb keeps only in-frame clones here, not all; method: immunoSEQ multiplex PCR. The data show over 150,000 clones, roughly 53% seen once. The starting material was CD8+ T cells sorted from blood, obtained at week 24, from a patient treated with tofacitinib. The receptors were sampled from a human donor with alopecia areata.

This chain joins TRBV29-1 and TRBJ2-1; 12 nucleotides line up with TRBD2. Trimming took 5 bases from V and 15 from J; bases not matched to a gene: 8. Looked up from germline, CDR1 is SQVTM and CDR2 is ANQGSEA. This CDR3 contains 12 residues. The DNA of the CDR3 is TGCAGCGTTCCGACTAGCGGGGGCCGTCCGTTCTTC. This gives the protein CSVPTSGGRPFF.

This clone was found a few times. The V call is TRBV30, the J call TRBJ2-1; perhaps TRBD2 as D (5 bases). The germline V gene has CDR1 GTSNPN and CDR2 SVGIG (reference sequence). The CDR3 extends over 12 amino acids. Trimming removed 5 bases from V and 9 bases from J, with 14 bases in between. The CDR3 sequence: CAWGIGEAEQFF. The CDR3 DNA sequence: TGTGCCTGGGGGATCGGGGAAGCTGAGCAGTTCTTC.

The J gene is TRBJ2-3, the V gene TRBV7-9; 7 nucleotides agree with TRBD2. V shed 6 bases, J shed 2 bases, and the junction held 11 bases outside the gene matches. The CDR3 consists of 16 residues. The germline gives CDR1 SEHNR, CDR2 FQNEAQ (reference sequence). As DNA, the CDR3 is TGTGCCAGCAGGGACCAGGAGCGGGGCAACACAGATACGCAGTATTTT. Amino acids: CASRDQERGNTDTQYF.

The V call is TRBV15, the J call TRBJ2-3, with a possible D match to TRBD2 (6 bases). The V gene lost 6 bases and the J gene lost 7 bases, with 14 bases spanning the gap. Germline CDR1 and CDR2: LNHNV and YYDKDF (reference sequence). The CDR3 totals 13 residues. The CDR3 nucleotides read TGTGCCACCAGGCGGGGTTCGGAAAATACGCAGTATTTT. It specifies CATRRGSENTQYF.

The CDR3 sequence: CASSPGTASALETQYF. DNA of the CDR3: TGTGCCAGCAGCCCCGGGACAGCGTCCGCCTTGGAGACCCAGTACTTC. This sequence joins TRBV11-2 and TRBJ2-5; 7 nucleotides match TRBD1. J was trimmed by 5 bases and V by 5 bases; bases with no gene match: 14. Germline CDR1 reads SGHAT; CDR2 reads FQNNGV. The CDR3 is 16 residues long. Full variable domain (rest looked up from reference TRBV11-2 and TRBJ2-5): EAGVAQSPRYKIIEKRQSVAFWCNPISGHATLYWYQQILGQGPKLLIQFQNNGVVDDSQLPKDRFSAERLKGVDSTLKIQPAKLEDSAVYLCASSPGTASALETQYFGPGTRLLVL.

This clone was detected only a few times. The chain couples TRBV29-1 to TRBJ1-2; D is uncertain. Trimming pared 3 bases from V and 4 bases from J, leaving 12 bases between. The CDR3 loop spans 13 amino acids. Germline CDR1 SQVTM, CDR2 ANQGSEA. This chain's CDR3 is CSVEAGGSYGYTF. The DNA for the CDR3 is TGCAGCGTTGAGGCAGGAGGGTCCTATGGCTACACCTTC.

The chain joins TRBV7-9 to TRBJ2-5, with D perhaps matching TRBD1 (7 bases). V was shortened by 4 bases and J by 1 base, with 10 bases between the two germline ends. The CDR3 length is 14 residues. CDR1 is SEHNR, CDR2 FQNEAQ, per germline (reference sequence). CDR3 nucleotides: TGTGCCAGCAGCTCAGGGGGGCTCCAAGAGACCCAGTACTTC. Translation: CASSSGGLQETQYF.

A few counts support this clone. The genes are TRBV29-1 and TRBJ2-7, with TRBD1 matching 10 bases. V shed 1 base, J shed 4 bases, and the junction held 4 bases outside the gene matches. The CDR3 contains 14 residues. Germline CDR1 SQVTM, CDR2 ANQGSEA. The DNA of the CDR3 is TGCAGCGTTGAAGGGACAGGGGGAAAATACGAGCAGTACTTC. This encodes CSVEGTGGKYEQYF.

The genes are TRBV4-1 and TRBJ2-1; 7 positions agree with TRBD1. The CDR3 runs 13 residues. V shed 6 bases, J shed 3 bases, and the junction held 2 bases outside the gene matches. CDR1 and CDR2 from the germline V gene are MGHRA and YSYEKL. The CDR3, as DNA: TGCGCCAGCAGACGGACAGGCTACAATGAGCAGTTCTTC. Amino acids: CASRRTGYNEQFF.

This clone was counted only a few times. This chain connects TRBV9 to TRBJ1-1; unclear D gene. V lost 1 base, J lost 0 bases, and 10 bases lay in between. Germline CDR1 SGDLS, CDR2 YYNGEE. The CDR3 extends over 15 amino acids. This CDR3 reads CASSVQTSLNTEAFF. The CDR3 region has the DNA TGTGCCAGCAGCGTACAGACTTCACTGAACACTGAAGCTTTCTTT. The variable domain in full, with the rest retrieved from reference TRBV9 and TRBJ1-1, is DSGVTQTPKHLITATGQRVTLRCSPRSGDLSVYWYQQSLDQGLQFLIQYYNGEERAKGNILERFSAQQFPDLHSELNLSSLELGDSALYFCASSVQTSLNTEAFFGQGTRLTVV.

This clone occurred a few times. The CDR3 region is CASSYQGEGSTEAFF. CDR3 sequence (DNA): TGTGCCAGCAGTTACCAAGGGGAGGGGAGCACTGAAGCTTTCTTT. The V gene is TRBV6-5, the J gene TRBJ1-1, with D possibly TRBD1 on 5 matching bases. This CDR3 is built from 15 residues. Per germline, CDR1 MNHEY and CDR2 SVGAGI. Trimming cost V 2 bases and J 4 bases, with 14 bases left between them.

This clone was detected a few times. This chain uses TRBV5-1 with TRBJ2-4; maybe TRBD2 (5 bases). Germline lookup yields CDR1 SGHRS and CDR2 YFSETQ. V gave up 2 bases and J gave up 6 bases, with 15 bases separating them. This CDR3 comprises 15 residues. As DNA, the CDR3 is TGCGCCAGCAGCTTCGAGGGTCAGCTCGGAAACATTCAGTACTTC. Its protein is CASSFEGQLGNIQYF.

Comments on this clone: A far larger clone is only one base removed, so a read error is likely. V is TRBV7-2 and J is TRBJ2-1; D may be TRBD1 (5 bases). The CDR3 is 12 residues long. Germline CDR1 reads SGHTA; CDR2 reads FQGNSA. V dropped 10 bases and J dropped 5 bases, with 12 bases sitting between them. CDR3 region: CATTGWDNEQFF. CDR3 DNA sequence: TGTGCCACAACAGGCTGGGACAATGAGCAGTTCTTC.

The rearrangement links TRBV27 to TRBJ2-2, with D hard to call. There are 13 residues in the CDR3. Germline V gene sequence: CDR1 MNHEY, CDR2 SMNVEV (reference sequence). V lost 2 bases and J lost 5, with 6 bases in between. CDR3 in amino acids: CASSLTGTGELFF. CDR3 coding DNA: TGTGCCAGCAGTTTAACGGGTACCGGGGAGCTGTTTTTT.

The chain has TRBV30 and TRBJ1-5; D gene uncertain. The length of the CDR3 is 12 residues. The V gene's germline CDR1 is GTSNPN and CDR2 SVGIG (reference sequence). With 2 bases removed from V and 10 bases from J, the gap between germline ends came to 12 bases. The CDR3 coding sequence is TGTGCCTGGAGTACCGGGCTTCGTCCCCAGCATTTT. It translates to CAWSTGLRPQHF.

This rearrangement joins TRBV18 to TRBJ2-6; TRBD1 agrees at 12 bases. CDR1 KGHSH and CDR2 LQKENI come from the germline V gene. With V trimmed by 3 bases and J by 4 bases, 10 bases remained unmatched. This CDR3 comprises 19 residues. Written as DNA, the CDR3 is TGTGCCAGCTCACCCCTGCCGGGACAGGGGGCGCCAGGGGCCAACGTCCTGACTTTC. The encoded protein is CASSPLPGQGAPGANVLTF.

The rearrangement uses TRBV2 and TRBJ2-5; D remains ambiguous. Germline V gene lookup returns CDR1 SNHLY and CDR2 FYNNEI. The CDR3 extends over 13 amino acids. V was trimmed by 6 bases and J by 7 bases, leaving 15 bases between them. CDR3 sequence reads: CASRDTRTGTQYF. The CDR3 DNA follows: TGTGCCAGCAGAGATACCAGGACGGGGACCCAGTACTTC.

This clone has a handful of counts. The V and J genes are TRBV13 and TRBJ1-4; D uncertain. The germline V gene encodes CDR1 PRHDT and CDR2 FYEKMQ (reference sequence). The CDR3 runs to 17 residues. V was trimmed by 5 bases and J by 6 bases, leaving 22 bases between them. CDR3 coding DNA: TGTGCCAGCAGCCGATCGGGGAGGAGCCGGTCGGATGAAAAACTGTTTTTT. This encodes CASSRSGRSRSDEKLFF.